The clone carrying this TCR beta chain occurred many times. This sample is drawn from a study of patients and donors after allogeneic stem cell transplantation. Trimming shortened V by 4 bases and J by 3 bases, and 9 bases separated the two germline ends. The CDR3 consists of 13 residues. Germline CDR1 reads SNHLY; CDR2 reads FYNNEI. TCRdb ran MiXCR on the RT-PCR reads and lists one entry per CDR3 protein. The sample lists approximately 200,000 distinct CDR3 sequences, approximately 14% occurring once. The sample taken for sequencing was blood, either unsorted or a sorted T cell fraction (not recorded which). The receptor comes from a human donor who was either an allogeneic HSCT recipient or a stem cell or donor lymphocyte infusion donor (not recorded which). It is not recorded whose cells these are; they may come from a transplant donor. This sequence joins TRBV2 and TRBJ2-5, with D unclear. The CDR3 DNA reads TGTGCCAGCAGTGTGACTGCAAAAGAGACCCAGTACTTC. Residues: CASSVTAKETQYF. The entire variable domain, with the rest obtained from reference TRBV2 and TRBJ2-5, is as follows: EPEVTQTPSHQVTQMGQEVILRCVPISNHLYFYWYRQILGQKVEFLVSFYNNEISEKSEIFDDQFSVERPDGSNFTLKIRSTKLEDSAMYFCASSVTAKETQYFGPGTRLLVL.